This T cell receptor beta chain comes out of a study of regulatory T cells in long-lasting Graves disease. CDR1 is DFQATT, CDR2 SNEGSKA, per germline (reference sequence). J was trimmed by 7 bases and V by 1 base; bases with no gene match: 10. The CDR3 is made up of 17 amino acids. This clonotype was observed many times. The sample's time point: newly diagnosed GD, antithyroid drugs for less than 3 months. Extracted RNA from PBMCs served as the source of the TCR library. TCR beta libraries were built with iRepertoire HTBI primers and Arm-PCR of CDR3 regions. Via MiXCR, TCRdb re-called the multiplex PCR reads, giving one row per CDR3 protein. The table includes hundreds of thousands of distinct CDR3 sequences, about a sixth detected once. The data also belong to a second study, concerning T cells in Graves' hyperthyroidism and ophthalmopathy.

The sample consisted of peripheral blood mononuclear cells (PBMCs), taken at new diagnosis, from a patient treated with antithyroid drugs. This TCR came from a man in his forties or fifties with Graves disease. The V call is TRBV20-1, the J call TRBJ2-1, with 13 bases lining up with TRBD2. This CDR3 is CSARVPALAGGRNEQFF. CDR3 sequence (DNA): TGCAGTGCTAGAGTCCCTGCACTAGCGGGGGGGCGGAATGAGCAGTTCTTC.